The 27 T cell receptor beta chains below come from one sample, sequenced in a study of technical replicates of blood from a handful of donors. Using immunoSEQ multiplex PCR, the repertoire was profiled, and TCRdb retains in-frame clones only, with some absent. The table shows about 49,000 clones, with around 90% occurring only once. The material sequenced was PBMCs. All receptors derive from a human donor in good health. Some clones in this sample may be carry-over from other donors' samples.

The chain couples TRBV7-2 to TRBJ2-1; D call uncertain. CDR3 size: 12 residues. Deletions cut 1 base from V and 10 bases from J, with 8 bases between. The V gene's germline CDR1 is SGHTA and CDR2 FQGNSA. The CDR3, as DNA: TGTGCCAGCAGCTTAGATTACAGAGAGCAGTTCTTC. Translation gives CASSLDYREQFF.

CDR3 in DNA: TGTGCCAGCGGGGACAGGGGGTTCGAGCAGTACTTC. This sequence encodes CASGDRGFEQYF. The chain employs TRBV19 and TRBJ2-7, with 11 positions matching TRBD1. Germline V CDR1 and CDR2: LNHDA, SQIVND (reference sequence). The V and J ends lost 9 bases and 6 bases, in that order; junction bases with no gene match: 4. The CDR3 runs to 12 residues.

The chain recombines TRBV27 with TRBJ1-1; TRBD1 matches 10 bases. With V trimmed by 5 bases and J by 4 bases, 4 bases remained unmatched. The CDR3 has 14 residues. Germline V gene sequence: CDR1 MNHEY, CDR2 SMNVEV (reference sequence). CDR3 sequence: CASSRDRGATEAFF. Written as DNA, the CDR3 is TGTGCCAGCAGTCGGGACAGGGGTGCCACTGAAGCTTTCTTT.

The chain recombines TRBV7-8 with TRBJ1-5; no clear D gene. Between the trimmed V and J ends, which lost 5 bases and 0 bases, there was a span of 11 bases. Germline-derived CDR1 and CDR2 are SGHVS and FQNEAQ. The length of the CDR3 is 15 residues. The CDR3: CASSAGRYSNQPQHF. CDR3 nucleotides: TGTGCCAGCAGCGCGGGGAGGTATAGCAATCAGCCCCAGCATTTT.

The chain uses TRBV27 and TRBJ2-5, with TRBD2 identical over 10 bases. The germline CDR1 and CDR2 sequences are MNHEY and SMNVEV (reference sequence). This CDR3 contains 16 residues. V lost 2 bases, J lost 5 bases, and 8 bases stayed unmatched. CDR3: CASSLRTSGMGETQYF. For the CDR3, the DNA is TGTGCCAGCAGTTTACGTACTAGCGGGATGGGGGAGACCCAGTACTTC.

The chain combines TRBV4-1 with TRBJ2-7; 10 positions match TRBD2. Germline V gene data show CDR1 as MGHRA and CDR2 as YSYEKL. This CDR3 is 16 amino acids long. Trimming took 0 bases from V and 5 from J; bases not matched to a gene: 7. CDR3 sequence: CASSQDVLAGWDEQYF. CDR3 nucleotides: TGCGCCAGCAGCCAAGATGTACTAGCGGGGTGGGACGAGCAGTACTTC.

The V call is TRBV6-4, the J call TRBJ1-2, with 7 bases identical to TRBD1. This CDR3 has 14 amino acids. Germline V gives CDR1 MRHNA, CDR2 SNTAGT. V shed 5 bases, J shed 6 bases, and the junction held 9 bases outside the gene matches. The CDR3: CASSQTPGGNGYTF. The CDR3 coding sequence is TGTGCCAGCAGTCAAACCCCAGGGGGAAATGGCTACACCTTC.

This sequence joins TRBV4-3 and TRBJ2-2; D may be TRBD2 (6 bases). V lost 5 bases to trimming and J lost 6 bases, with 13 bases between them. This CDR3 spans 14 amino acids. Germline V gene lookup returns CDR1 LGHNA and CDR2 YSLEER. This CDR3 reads CASSWRRDSGELFF. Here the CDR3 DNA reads TGCGCCAGCAGCTGGCGACGGGACTCCGGGGAGCTGTTTTTT.

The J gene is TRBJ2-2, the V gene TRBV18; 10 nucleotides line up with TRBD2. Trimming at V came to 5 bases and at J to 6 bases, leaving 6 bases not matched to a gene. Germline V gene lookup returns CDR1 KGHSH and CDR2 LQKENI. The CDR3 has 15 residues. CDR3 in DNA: TGTGCCAGCTCAAGGCTAGCGGGAGCGGCCGGGGAGCTGTTTTTT. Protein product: CASSRLAGAAGELFF.

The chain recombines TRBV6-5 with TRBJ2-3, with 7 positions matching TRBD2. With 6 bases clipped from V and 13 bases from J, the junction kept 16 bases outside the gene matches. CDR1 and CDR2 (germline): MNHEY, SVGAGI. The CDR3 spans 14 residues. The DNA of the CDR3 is TGTGCCAGCAGCCGAGGAAGGGGCGGGAGAGAGGAGTATTTT. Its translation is CASSRGRGGREEYF.

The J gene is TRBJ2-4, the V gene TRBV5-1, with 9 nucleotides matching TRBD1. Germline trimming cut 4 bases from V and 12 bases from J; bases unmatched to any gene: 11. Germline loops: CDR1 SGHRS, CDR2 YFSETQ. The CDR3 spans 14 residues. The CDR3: CASSPPDRGEGQYF. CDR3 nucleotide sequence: TGCGCCAGCAGCCCGCCGGACAGGGGAGAGGGTCAGTACTTC.

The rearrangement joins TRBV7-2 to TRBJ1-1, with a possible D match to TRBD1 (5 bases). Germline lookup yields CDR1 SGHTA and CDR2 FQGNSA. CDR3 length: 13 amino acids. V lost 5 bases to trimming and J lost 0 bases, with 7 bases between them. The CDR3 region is CASSPDMNTEAFF. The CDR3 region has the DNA TGTGCCAGCAGCCCGGACATGAACACTGAAGCTTTCTTT. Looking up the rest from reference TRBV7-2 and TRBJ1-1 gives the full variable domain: GAGVSQSPSNKVTEKGKDVELRCDPISGHTALYWYRQSLGQGLEFLIYFQGNSAPDKSGLPSDRFSAERTGGSVSTLTIQRTQQEDSAVYLCASSPDMNTEAFFGQGTRLTVV.

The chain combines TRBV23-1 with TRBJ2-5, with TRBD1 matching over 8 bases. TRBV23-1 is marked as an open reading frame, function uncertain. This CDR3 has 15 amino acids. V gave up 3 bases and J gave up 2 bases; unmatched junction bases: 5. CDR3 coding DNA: TGCGCCAGCAGTCAGGCCAGGGGGCCACAAGAGACCCAGTACTTC. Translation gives CASSQARGPQETQYF.

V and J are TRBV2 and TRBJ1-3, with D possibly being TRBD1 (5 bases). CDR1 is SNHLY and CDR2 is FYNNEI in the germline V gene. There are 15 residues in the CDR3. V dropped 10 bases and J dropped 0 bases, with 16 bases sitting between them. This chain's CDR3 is CAILDTLNSGNTIYF. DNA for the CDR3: TGTGCCATCCTGGACACGTTAAACTCTGGAAACACCATATATTTT.

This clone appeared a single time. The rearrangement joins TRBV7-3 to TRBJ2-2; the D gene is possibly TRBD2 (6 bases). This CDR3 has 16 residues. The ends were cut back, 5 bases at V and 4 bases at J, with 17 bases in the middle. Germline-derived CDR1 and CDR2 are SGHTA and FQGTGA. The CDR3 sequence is CASSPTSLRSTGELFF. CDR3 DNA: TGTGCCAGCAGCCCAACTAGCCTCCGTAGCACCGGGGAGCTGTTTTTT.

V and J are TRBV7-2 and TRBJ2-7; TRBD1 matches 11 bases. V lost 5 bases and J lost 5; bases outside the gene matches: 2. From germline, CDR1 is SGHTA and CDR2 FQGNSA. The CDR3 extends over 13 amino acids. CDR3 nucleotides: TGTGCCAGCAGCCGGACAGGGGGCAACGAGCAGTACTTC. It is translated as CASSRTGGNEQYF.

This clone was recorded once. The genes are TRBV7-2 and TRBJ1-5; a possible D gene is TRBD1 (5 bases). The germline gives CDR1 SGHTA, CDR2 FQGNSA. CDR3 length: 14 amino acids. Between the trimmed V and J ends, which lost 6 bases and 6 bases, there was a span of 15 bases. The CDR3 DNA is TGTGCCAGCAGTTGGAAGGGGCAGGGTCAGCCCCAGCATTTT. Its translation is CASSWKGQGQPQHF.

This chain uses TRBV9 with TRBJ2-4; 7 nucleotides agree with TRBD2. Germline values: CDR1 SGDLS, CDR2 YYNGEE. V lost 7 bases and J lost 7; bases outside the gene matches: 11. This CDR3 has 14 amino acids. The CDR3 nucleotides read TGTGCCAGCGGAAGCGGGGAGCGCTTCAACATTCAGTACTTC. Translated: CASGSGERFNIQYF.

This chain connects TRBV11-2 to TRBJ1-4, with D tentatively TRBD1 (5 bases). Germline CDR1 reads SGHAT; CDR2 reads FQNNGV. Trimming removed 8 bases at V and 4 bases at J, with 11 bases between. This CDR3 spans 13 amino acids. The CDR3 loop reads CASRGGLNEKLFF. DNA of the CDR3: TGTGCCAGCCGGGGGGGACTTAATGAAAAACTGTTTTTT.

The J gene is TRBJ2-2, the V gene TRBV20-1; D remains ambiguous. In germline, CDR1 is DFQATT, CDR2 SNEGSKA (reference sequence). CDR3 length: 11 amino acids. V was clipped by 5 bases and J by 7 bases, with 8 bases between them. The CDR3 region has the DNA TGCAGTGCTCGGTCGTTCGGGGAGCTGTTTTTT. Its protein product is CSARSFGELFF.

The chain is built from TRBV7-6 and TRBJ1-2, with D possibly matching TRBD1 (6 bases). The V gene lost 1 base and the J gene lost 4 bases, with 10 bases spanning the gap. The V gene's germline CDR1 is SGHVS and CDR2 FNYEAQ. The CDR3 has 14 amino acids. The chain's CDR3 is CASSLEQGSYGYTF. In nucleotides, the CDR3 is TGTGCCAGCAGCTTAGAACAGGGTTCCTATGGCTACACCTTC.

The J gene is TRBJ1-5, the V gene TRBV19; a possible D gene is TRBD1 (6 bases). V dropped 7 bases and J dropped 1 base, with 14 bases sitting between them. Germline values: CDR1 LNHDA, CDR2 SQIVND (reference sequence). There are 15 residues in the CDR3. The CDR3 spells CASTRGGESNQPQHF. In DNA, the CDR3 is TGTGCCAGTACCAGGGGTGGGGAAAGCAATCAGCCCCAGCATTTT.

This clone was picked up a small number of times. CDR3 region: CASSRGYNEQFF. In DNA, the CDR3 is TGTGCCAGCAGCCGGGGTTACAATGAGCAGTTCTTC. J is TRBJ2-1 and V is TRBV5-8, with D tentatively TRBD2 (5 bases). Germline V gives CDR1 SGHTS, CDR2 YDEGEE. This CDR3 has 12 amino acids. V was trimmed by 4 bases and J by 4 bases, leaving 6 bases between them. The entire variable domain, with the rest obtained from reference TRBV5-8 and TRBJ2-1, is as follows: EAGVTQSPTHLIKTRGQQATLRCSPISGHTSVYWYQQALGLGLQFLLWYDEGEERNRGNFPPRFSGRQFPNYSSELNVNALELEDSALYLCASSRGYNEQFFGPGTRLTVL.

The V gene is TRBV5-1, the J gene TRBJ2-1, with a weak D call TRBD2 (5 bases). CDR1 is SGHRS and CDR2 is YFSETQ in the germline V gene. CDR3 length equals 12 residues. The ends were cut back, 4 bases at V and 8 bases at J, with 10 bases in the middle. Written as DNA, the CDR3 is TGCGCCAGCAGCCAAGGGAGCGATGAGCAGTTCTTC. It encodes CASSQGSDEQFF.

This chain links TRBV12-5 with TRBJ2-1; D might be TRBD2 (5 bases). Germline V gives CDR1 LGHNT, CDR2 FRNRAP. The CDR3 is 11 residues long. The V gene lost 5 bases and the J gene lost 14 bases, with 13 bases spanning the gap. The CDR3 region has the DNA TGTGCTAGTGGTCCCAGCGGAGCCAAGTTCTTC. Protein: CASGPSGAKFF.

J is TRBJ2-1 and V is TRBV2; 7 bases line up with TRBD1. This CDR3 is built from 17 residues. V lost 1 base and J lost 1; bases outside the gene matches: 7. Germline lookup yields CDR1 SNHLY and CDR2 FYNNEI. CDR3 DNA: TGTGCCAGCAGTGAAGTAAGGGACAGAGTATCCTACAATGAGCAGTTCTTC. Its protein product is CASSEVRDRVSYNEQFF.

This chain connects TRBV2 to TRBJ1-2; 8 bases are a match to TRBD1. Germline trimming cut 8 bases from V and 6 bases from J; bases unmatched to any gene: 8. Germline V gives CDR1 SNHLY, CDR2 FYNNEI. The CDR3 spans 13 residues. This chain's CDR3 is CASVGVTGDGYTF. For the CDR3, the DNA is TGTGCCAGCGTTGGTGTGACAGGGGATGGCTACACCTTC.